This T cell receptor (beta chain) is from a study of CD8+ T cells in alopecia areata. Study findings and constraints: Scalp clonality, along with expanded CD8+ clones among the top 100, was significantly decreased by tofacitinib. Throughout tofacitinib, many expanded lesional clones continued to persist in scalp and blood.

Extraction and reverse transcription of RNA yielded cDNA as the sequencing template. TCRdb's copy holds only in-frame clones and misses some; the assay was immunoSEQ multiplex PCR. This repertoire shows about 210,000 clones, about 40% found once; its top ten account for around 2.5%. Turning to this clone: Antigen specificity is unknown.

Treatment in this sample: oral pan-JAK inhibitor, 5-10 mg twice daily. Sorting of PBMCs yielded the CD4+ and CD8+ T cells. The TCR originated in a human donor with alopecia areata. This specimen consisted of CD4+ T cells sorted from blood, obtained at approximately week 36, from a patient treated with tofacitinib.

Written as DNA, the CDR3 is TGCAGCGTTGAACGACTAGCTGGCAATGAGCAGTTCTTC. This encodes CSVERLAGNEQFF. The chain employs TRBV29-1 and TRBJ2-1, with TRBD2 identical over 7 bases. The CDR3 covers 13 residues. The germline V gene encodes CDR1 SQVTM and CDR2 ANQGSEA. V shed 2 bases, J shed 6 bases, and the junction held 4 bases outside the gene matches.